A selection of T cell receptor beta chains follows, all from one sample in a study of neoadjuvant nivolumab and ipilimumab in lung cancer. TCRdb's table, derived via immunoSEQ multiplex PCR, lists solely in-frame clones and lacks some. Of 45,000 to 55,000 clones in the sample, more than 85% were seen once. The sample in question was blood, obtained before neoadjuvant nivolumab, alone or with ipilimumab. The source is an adult with non-small cell lung cancer. Some clones in this sample may be carry-over from other donors' samples. Each CDR3 is given with its conserved first and last residue. D genes are given only for firm matches. The size field is filled for only some rows; it gives once, few, many or a size class.

-	TRBV15	TRBJ2-6	-	CATSREIAGSGANVLTF	TGTGCCACCAGCAGAGAAATTGCCGGCTCTGGGGCCAACGTCCTGACTTTC
-	TRBV19	TRBJ1-2	-	CASTLDTFYTF	TGTGCCAGTACCCTGGACACTTTCTACACCTTC
TRBD1	TRBV29-1	TRBJ1-2	-	CSVLGTGGFYGYTF	TGCAGCGTTCTAGGGACAGGGGGCTTTTATGGCTACACCTTC
-	TRBV15	TRBJ2-7	-	CATSSGQRNYEQYF	TGTGCCACCAGCAGTGGACAACGAAACTACGAGCAGTACTTC
-	TRBV7-9	TRBJ1-5	-	CASSQDQRQPQHF	TGTGCCAGCAGCCAGGACCAGAGGCAGCCCCAGCATTTT
TRBD2	TRBV5-1	TRBJ2-5	-	CASSSGGAQETQYF	TGCGCCAGCAGCTCCGGGGGGGCCCAAGAGACCCAGTACTTC
-	TRBV6-5	TRBJ2-7	-	CASDPGGGKQYF	TGTGCCAGCGACCCTGGGGGAGGTAAGCAGTACTTC
TRBD1	TRBV11-2	TRBJ1-5	-	CASSPDRGNQPQHF	TGTGCCAGCAGCCCGGACAGGGGCAATCAGCCCCAGCATTTT
TRBD1	TRBV27	TRBJ2-1	few	CASSEQGANNEQFF	TGTGCCAGCAGCGAACAGGGGGCCAACAATGAGCAGTTCTTC
TRBD2	TRBV29-1	TRBJ2-2	-	CSATSGSHTGELFF	TGCAGCGCCACTAGCGGATCGCACACCGGGGAGCTGTTTTTT
-	TRBV5-5	TRBJ2-5	-	CASSLGQAQETQYF	TGTGCCAGCAGCTTGGGACAAGCCCAAGAGACCCAGTACTTC
TRBD1	TRBV6-6	TRBJ2-7	-	CASSSPGQGVYEQYF	TGTGCCAGCAGTTCCCCGGGACAGGGGGTCTACGAGCAGTACTTC
-	TRBV25-1	TRBJ2-1	-	CASSWQWEGQGEQFF	TGTGCCAGCAGCTGGCAGTGGGAGGGCCAGGGGGAGCAGTTCTTC
TRBD2	TRBV7-9	TRBJ2-4	-	CASSFTSGSLVEGIQYF	TGTGCCAGCAGCTTCACTAGCGGGTCTCTTGTGGAAGGCATTCAGTACTTC
-	TRBV5-6	TRBJ1-3	-	CASSARGNSGNTIYF	TGTGCCAGCAGCGCAAGAGGGAACTCTGGAAACACCATATATTTT
TRBD2	TRBV4-1	TRBJ2-7	once	CASSPLDIGLAGVRQYF	TGCGCCAGCAGCCCTTTAGACATCGGACTAGCGGGAGTAAGGCAGTACTTC
-	TRBV6-4	TRBJ2-6	-	CASSARTDSGANVLTF	TGTGCCAGCAGTGCGCGGACAGACTCTGGGGCCAACGTCCTGACTTTC
-	TRBV5-1	TRBJ1-1	-	CASKKDPKTEAFF	TGCGCCAGCAAGAAAGATCCGAAGACTGAAGCTTTCTTT
-	TRBV18	TRBJ1-1	-	CASSPPGPGAGTEAFF	TGTGCCAGCTCACCACCTGGGCCAGGGGCGGGGACTGAAGCTTTCTTT
TRBD1	TRBV19	TRBJ2-1	few	CASSISQGQGFHEQFF	TGTGCCAGTAGTATTTCTCAAGGACAGGGGTTTCATGAGCAGTTCTTC
-	TRBV19	TRBJ2-7	once	CASSYDSFYEQYF	TGTGCCAGTAGTTACGACAGTTTCTACGAGCAGTACTTC
-	TRBV11-1	TRBJ1-4	-	CASSRDQNEKLFF	TGTGCCAGCAGCAGGGACCAGAATGAAAAACTGTTTTTT
TRBD2	TRBV7-2	TRBJ2-1	-	CASGAEASGRSSYNEQFF	TGTGCCAGCGGGGCTGAGGCTAGCGGGAGGAGCTCCTACAATGAGCAGTTCTTC
TRBD2	TRBV7-9	TRBJ2-3	-	CASSSPIGREREDTQYF	TGTGCCAGCAGCTCCCCCATTGGGCGGGAGCGGGAAGATACGCAGTATTTT
-	TRBV7-7	TRBJ2-1	-	CASSPTHYSNEQFF	TGTGCTAGCAGCCCGACTCATTACAGTAATGAGCAGTTCTTC
-	TRBV13	TRBJ1-2	-	CASSLGRVGAGYTF	TGTGCCAGCAGCTTAGGCCGCGTGGGGGCCGGCTACACCTTC
TRBD1	TRBV5-1	TRBJ1-2	-	CASSLTGGPPYGYTF	TGCGCCAGCAGCCTAACAGGGGGCCCGCCCTATGGCTACACCTTC
-	TRBV7-2	TRBJ2-6	-	CASSLSGAGANVLTF	TGTGCCAGCAGCTTATCAGGGGCTGGGGCCAACGTCCTGACTTTC
-	TRBV25-1	TRBJ2-3	-	CASSETDTQYF	TGTGCCAGCAGTGAAACAGATACGCAGTATTTT
-	TRBV9	TRBJ1-1	-	CASSPSLRGGGDGTEAFF	TGTGCCAGCAGCCCCTCCTTAAGGGGGGGCGGTGACGGCACTGAAGCTTTCTTT
TRBD1	TRBV4-2	TRBJ1-1	few	CASSQTGGMNTEAFF	TGTGCCAGCAGCCAGACAGGGGGGATGAACACTGAAGCTTTCTTT
TRBD1	TRBV19	TRBJ2-3	-	CASSRDRVTDTQYF	TGTGCCAGTAGTAGGGACAGGGTTACAGATACGCAGTATTTT
-	TRBV7-6	TRBJ2-5	-	CASSLGGVETQYF	TGTGCCAGCAGCTTAGGGGGGGTGGAGACCCAGTACTTC
-	TRBV5-1	TRBJ2-2	-	CASTAPSNTGELFF	TGCGCCAGTACGGCTCCGAGCAACACCGGGGAGCTGTTTTTT
-	TRBV29-1	TRBJ2-7	-	CSVEDHPYTYEQYF	TGCAGCGTTGAAGATCATCCCTATACCTACGAGCAGTACTTC